This T cell receptor beta chain comes out of a study of spatial heterogeneity in lung cancer. Trimming removed 4 bases at V and 6 bases at J, with 12 bases between. CDR1 SGHAT and CDR2 FQDESV come from the germline V gene (reference sequence). The CDR3 is 13 amino acids. This clonotype was seen at least ten times. Sample time point: sample taken at primary tumor resection. Unsorted whole RNA samples from tumor, nontumor lung or frozen PBMC were sequenced. TCRdb passed the 5' RACE reads through MiXCR, listing each CDR3 protein once. The sample records 45,000 to 55,000 distinct CDR3 sequences, less than 5.5% being singletons.

The specimen comprised PBMCs, sampled at surgery. The clonotype originates from a male donor with early-stage non-small cell lung cancer. The V call is TRBV11-1, the J call TRBJ1-1, with D possibly TRBD1 on 5 matching bases. CDR3 in amino acids: CASSSKWGAEAFF. CDR3 in DNA: TGTGCCAGCAGCTCTAAGTGGGGGGCTGAAGCTTTCTTT.